This T cell receptor (beta chain) was found in a study of regulatory T cells in long-lasting Graves disease. This clonotype was counted a few times. Time point of the sample: newly diagnosed GD, antithyroid drugs for less than 3 months. PBMC-derived RNA was used for the TCR library. Patients of an endocrinology department in Xi'an, China, were included. Arm-PCR with iRepertoire HTBI primers amplified the CDR3 regions for these TCR beta libraries. In TCRdb, the multiplex PCR reads were re-called with MiXCR into one record per CDR3 protein. The table has 560,000 or so distinct CDR3 sequences, around 16% seen once. The CDR3 is made up of 15 amino acids. Per the germline V gene, CDR1 is SEHNR and CDR2 is FQNEAQ (reference sequence). The V gene end was trimmed by 5 bases and the J gene end by 7 bases; junction bases not matched to a gene: 10. The same sample was also studied in work on T cells in Graves' hyperthyroidism and ophthalmopathy.

The sample in question was peripheral blood mononuclear cells (PBMCs), obtained at new diagnosis, from a patient treated with antithyroid drugs. The chain uses TRBV7-9 and TRBJ2-7; 11 bases fit TRBD2. The sequence was collected from a man between 18 and 35 years old with Graves disease. The DNA of the CDR3 is TGTGCCAGCAGCCCAATATTGACTAGCGGGAATGAGCAGTACTTC. This encodes CASSPILTSGNEQYF.